One and the same sample provided the 16 T cell receptor beta chains below, sequenced in a study of cytomegalovirus exposure and HLA in healthy donors. Primers: 60 Vbeta forward and 13 Jbeta reverse. Profiled with immunoSEQ multiplex PCR; TCRdb holds only in-frame clones, not every one. The table lists roughly 100,000 clones. Sample: PBMCs. All receptors derive from a man aged 45-65 years in good health and CMV-seronegative.

This chain connects TRBV28 to TRBJ1-5; possible D gene TRBD1, 6 bases. Looked up from germline, CDR1 is MDHEN and CDR2 is SYDVKM. Trimming shortened V by 6 bases and J by 6 bases, and 15 bases separated the two germline ends. This CDR3 contains 14 residues. In DNA, the CDR3 is TGTGCCAGCAGCTCGGGCCAGGGGTTTCAGCCCCAGCATTTT. This codes for CASSSGQGFQPQHF.

This chain joins TRBV4-1 and TRBJ1-2; no firm D call. The CDR3 runs to 16 residues. V gave up 1 base and J gave up 5 bases, with 17 bases separating them. Germline CDR1 and CDR2: MGHRA and YSYEKL. CDR3 sequence (DNA): TGCGCCAGCAGCCAAGGGGCCGGGGTGGCCTTGTATGGCTACACCTTC. Protein sequence: CASSQGAGVALYGYTF.

V gene TRBV6-5 combines with J gene TRBJ1-1; possibly TRBD1 for D (6 bases). CDR3 length: 13 residues. Per germline, CDR1 MNHEY and CDR2 SVGAGI. The ends were cut back, 6 bases at V and 6 bases at J, with 14 bases in the middle. The CDR3, as DNA: TGTGCCAGCAGACGACAGGAATGGGCTGAAGCTTTCTTT. This codes for CASRRQEWAEAFF.

The rearrangement uses TRBV29-1 and TRBJ2-5; D may be TRBD1 (5 bases). V was shortened by 7 bases and J by 2 bases, with 11 bases between the two germline ends. This CDR3 has 12 amino acids. Germline CDR1 reads SQVTM; CDR2 reads ANQGSEA. The CDR3 nucleotides read TGCAGCGGTGCACAGGCTCAAGAGACCCAGTACTTC. Translating it yields CSGAQAQETQYF.

V is TRBV4-3 and J is TRBJ2-7, with 7 bases matching TRBD1. The CDR3 covers 15 residues. Per germline, CDR1 LGHNA and CDR2 YSLEER. J lost 3 bases, V lost 3 bases, and 8 bases had no gene match. CDR3: CASSQTGQGDYEQYF. Written as DNA, the CDR3 is TGCGCCAGCAGCCAGACCGGTCAGGGGGACTACGAGCAGTACTTC.

The chain has TRBV14 and TRBJ1-2, with D perhaps matching TRBD1 (5 bases). Germline CDR1 reads SGHDN; CDR2 reads FVKESK. CDR3 length equals 13 residues. With 4 bases removed from V and 5 bases from J, the gap between germline ends came to 11 bases. In DNA form, the CDR3 reads TGTGCCAGCAGCCGAGAACAGGATTATGGCTACACCTTC. It specifies CASSREQDYGYTF.

The chain has TRBV29-1 and TRBJ2-1; TRBD2 matches 8 bases. CDR1 and CDR2 (germline): SQVTM, ANQGSEA. Germline trimming cut 7 bases from V and 2 bases from J; bases unmatched to any gene: 10. This CDR3 comprises 15 residues. CDR3 in amino acids: CSAEGSGVPYNEQFF. CDR3 nucleotide sequence: TGCAGCGCCGAGGGTAGCGGGGTCCCCTACAATGAGCAGTTCTTC.

This chain uses TRBV9 with TRBJ1-4; D is perhaps TRBD1 (5 bases). Per germline, CDR1 SGDLS and CDR2 YYNGEE. This CDR3 has 14 residues. V shed 2 bases and J shed 1 base, with 6 bases lying between them. CDR3 bases: TGTGCCAGCAGCGTGCAGGGAACTAATGAAAAACTGTTTTTT. It yields the protein CASSVQGTNEKLFF.

V usage is TRBV10-1 and J usage is TRBJ2-3; D not certain. The ends were cut back, 3 bases at V and 6 bases at J, with 10 bases in the middle. Germline V CDR1 and CDR2: WNHNN, SYGVQD (reference sequence). The CDR3 sequence is 13 residues long. CDR3: CASSETFRDTQYF. In DNA, the CDR3 is TGCGCCAGCAGTGAAACCTTTCGGGATACGCAGTATTTT.

This chain uses TRBV7-6 with TRBJ1-2; 11 bases match TRBD1. V was pared by 4 bases and J by 4 bases, with 5 bases of the junction left unmatched. The CDR3 is 15 amino acids. The germline V gene encodes CDR1 SGHVS and CDR2 FNYEAQ. Written as DNA, the CDR3 is TGTGCCAGCAGCTACGGGACAGGGGGTGCCTATGGCTACACCTTC. Its protein product is CASSYGTGGAYGYTF.

This chain connects TRBV7-9 to TRBJ2-5; 7 nucleotides line up with TRBD2. In germline, CDR1 is SEHNR, CDR2 FQNEAQ (reference sequence). Germline trimming cut 2 bases from V and 5 bases from J; bases unmatched to any gene: 5. The CDR3 contains 14 residues. The CDR3 DNA reads TGTGCCAGCAGCTTAAGGCGGGAGCGGGAGACCCAGTACTTC. Encoded protein: CASSLRRERETQYF.

The gene calls are TRBV7-9 and TRBJ1-2; no firm D call. Between the trimmed V and J ends, which lost 1 base and 9 bases, there was a span of 9 bases. The V gene's germline CDR1 is SEHNR and CDR2 FQNEAQ (reference sequence). The CDR3 totals 12 residues. The CDR3 sequence is CASSLVGGSYTF. The CDR3 DNA sequence: TGTGCCAGCAGCTTAGTGGGAGGGAGCTACACCTTC.

CDR3 sequence reads: CASSYRGNRQETQYF. CDR3 bases: TGTGCCAGCAGCTATAGGGGAAATCGGCAAGAGACCCAGTACTTC. The chain uses TRBV7-2 and TRBJ2-5, with D perhaps TRBD1 (5 bases). The CDR3 totals 15 residues. Germline CDR1 and CDR2: SGHTA and FQGNSA. Deletions cut 4 bases from V and 2 bases from J, with 14 bases between.

The chain uses TRBV7-8 and TRBJ1-1; the D gene is possibly TRBD1 (5 bases). The CDR3 runs 16 residues. Trimming removed 3 bases from V and 4 bases from J, with 18 bases in between. CDR1 and CDR2 (germline): SGHVS, FQNEAQ. The CDR3, as DNA: TGTGCCAGCAGCTTCCATGGGGGAGGGGAGAGCACTGAAGCTTTCTTT. Protein: CASSFHGGGESTEAFF.

The J gene is TRBJ1-1, the V gene TRBV5-1; D is unresolved. The CDR3 contains 14 residues. V was clipped by 1 base and J by 8 bases, with 15 bases between them. Germline V gives CDR1 SGHRS, CDR2 YFSETQ. This chain's CDR3 is CASSLTYAVEEAFF. CDR3 DNA sequence: TGCGCCAGCAGCTTGACATACGCGGTCGAGGAAGCTTTCTTT.

On this clone itself: Other DNA sequences within the sample encode an identical CDR3. The V call is TRBV6-5, the J call TRBJ2-5; 7 nucleotides align to TRBD1. V gave up 9 bases and J gave up 4 bases; unmatched junction bases: 11. The CDR3 contains 14 residues. From germline, CDR1 is MNHEY and CDR2 SVGAGI. DNA of the CDR3: TGTGCCAGTACCGAACAGGGGATGGGAGAGACCCAGTACTTC. Translating it yields CASTEQGMGETQYF.